The 26 T cell receptor beta chains below were found in one sample sequenced in a study of neurological immune-mediated disorders. TCRdb recomputed calls from the 5' RACE reads with MiXCR, one row per CDR3 protein. The sample consists of roughly 23,000 distinct CDR3 sequences, 8.5% to 12% of them appearing once. Sequenced input: PBMCs. Source of these receptors: an older woman with HTLV-1-associated myelopathy (HAM/TSP).

By share, this clonotype ranks as medium-sized. This chain joins TRBV9 and TRBJ2-7; no definite D call. This CDR3 spans 14 amino acids. Trimming took 2 bases from V and 5 from J, leaving 14 bases between them. Germline values: CDR1 SGDLS, CDR2 YYNGEE. Here the CDR3 reads CASSVGYQAHEQYF. CDR3 coding DNA: TGTGCCAGCAGCGTGGGATACCAGGCCCACGAGCAGTACTTC.

This clonotype was seen at least ten times. The rearrangement uses TRBV7-2 and TRBJ1-2, with TRBD1 as a possible D gene (6 bases). Germline CDR1 and CDR2: SGHTA and FQGNSA. The CDR3 contains 16 residues. V was pared by 1 base and J by 0 bases, with 12 bases between. This chain's CDR3 is CASSLGGTRTNYGYTF. The DNA of the CDR3 is TGTGCCAGCAGCTTAGGAGGGACAAGGACTAACTATGGCTACACCTTC.

This clonotype was seen ten or more times. The V call is TRBV20-1, the J call TRBJ1-5; unclear D gene. The CDR3 contains 12 residues. With 4 bases removed from V and 8 bases from J, the gap between germline ends came to 12 bases. Germline V gives CDR1 DFQATT, CDR2 SNEGSKA (reference sequence). The DNA for the CDR3 is TGCAGTGCTAAGGGCCCCTCTGAGCCCCAGCATTTT. Its translation is CSAKGPSEPQHF.

This clonotype appeared many times. The chain couples TRBV19 to TRBJ1-2; possibly TRBD1 for D (5 bases). CDR3 length: 15 residues. Between the trimmed V and J ends, which lost 5 bases and 5 bases, there was a span of 18 bases. Per germline, CDR1 LNHDA and CDR2 SQIVND (reference sequence). The CDR3 nucleotides read TGTGCCAGTAGTCCGCGACAGAGAAGAATTTATGGCTACACCTTC. Protein: CASSPRQRRIYGYTF.

This clonotype was detected ten times or more. The CDR3 DNA reads TGCGCCAGCTCCCAGAGGGGGGGCGTCTACGAGCAGTACTTC. Protein sequence: CASSQRGGVYEQYF. The chain carries TRBV5-1 and TRBJ2-7; the D gene is possibly TRBD2 (7 bases). This CDR3 region has 14 residues. Trimming pared 7 bases from V and 3 bases from J, leaving 17 bases between. Germline CDR1 and CDR2: SGHRS and YFSETQ.

This clonotype was observed at least ten times. The J gene is TRBJ2-7, the V gene TRBV11-2; weak D call: TRBD1 (6 bases). CDR1 SGHAT and CDR2 FQNNGV come from the germline V gene. CDR3 length: 16 amino acids. V lost 6 bases, J lost 7 bases, and 25 bases lay in between. The CDR3 reads CASRRATGGGFREQYF. For the CDR3, the DNA is TGTGCCAGCAGAAGGGCGACAGGAGGAGGTTTCAGGGAGCAGTACTTC.

Ten or more counts support this clonotype. V usage is TRBV20-1 and J usage is TRBJ1-1, with 10 nucleotides matching TRBD1. J was trimmed by 6 bases and V by 1 base; bases with no gene match: 5. The germline V gene encodes CDR1 DFQATT and CDR2 SNEGSKA (reference sequence). CDR3 length: 14 residues. The CDR3 reads CSARVPGQGSEAFF. The CDR3 DNA sequence: TGCAGTGCTAGAGTCCCGGGACAGGGGTCTGAAGCTTTCTTT.

In its sample, this clonotype was seen many times. The chain couples TRBV18 to TRBJ1-2, with a tentative D call TRBD1 (6 bases). Trimming cost V 1 base and J 4 bases, with 13 bases left between them. In germline, CDR1 is KGHSH, CDR2 LQKENI. The CDR3 spans 15 residues. CDR3 nucleotide sequence: TGTGCCAGCTCACCACTTACTCGGGACATCTATGGCTACACCTTC. It translates to CASSPLTRDIYGYTF.

Note on this clonotype: It may be a read error: a sequence one base away is much more abundant. V usage is TRBV27 and J usage is TRBJ1-2; D not certain. V was shortened by 5 bases and J by 1 base, with 11 bases between the two germline ends. Germline V gene data show CDR1 as MNHEY and CDR2 as SMNVEV (reference sequence). CDR3 length equals 14 residues. Written as DNA, the CDR3 is TGTGCCAGCAGTCGAAAGGGCCGTAACTATGGCTACACCTTC. This encodes CASSRKGRNYGYTF.

This clonotype has ten or more counts. The chain uses TRBV5-1 and TRBJ2-3; 9 nucleotides align to TRBD1. V was pared by 4 bases and J by 2 bases, with 8 bases of the junction left unmatched. From germline, CDR1 is SGHRS and CDR2 YFSETQ. The CDR3 consists of 16 residues. The CDR3 DNA reads as TGCGCCAGCAGCCTTCGGGACAGGGCTCCCACAGATACGCAGTATTTT. The encoded protein is CASSLRDRAPTDTQYF.

The J gene is TRBJ1-1, the V gene TRBV29-1, with D perhaps matching TRBD1 (6 bases). The CDR3 is 13 amino acids. V lost 4 bases and J lost 4, with 13 bases in between. Germline loops: CDR1 SQVTM, CDR2 ANQGSEA. CDR3 in DNA: TGCAGCGTTGCAAGGGGGGAAGGCACTGAAGCTTTCTTT. Residues: CSVARGEGTEAFF.

This clonotype is deemed medium-sized (0.01 to 0.1%). The chain employs TRBV5-1 and TRBJ2-7; TRBD1 matches at 12 bases. This CDR3 comprises 14 residues. Germline trimming cut 7 bases from V and 4 bases from J; bases unmatched to any gene: 6. Germline CDR1 SGHRS, CDR2 YFSETQ. For the CDR3, the DNA is TGCGCCAGCGGACAGGGACAGGGGGCTTACGAGCAGTACTTC. Its translation: CASGQGQGAYEQYF.

This clonotype has at least ten counts. The rearrangement uses TRBV20-1 and TRBJ2-3; D gene uncertain. This CDR3 is 16 amino acids long. V was clipped by 4 bases and J by 3 bases, with 20 bases between them. Germline CDR1 DFQATT, CDR2 SNEGSKA (reference sequence). The CDR3 region is CSATVMRTGWTDTQYF. In DNA form, the CDR3 reads TGCAGTGCTACCGTGATGCGGACCGGTTGGACAGATACGCAGTATTTT.

This clonotype has a count of ten or more. The chain uses TRBV20-1 and TRBJ2-7, with 12 bases that match TRBD2. Germline lookup yields CDR1 DFQATT and CDR2 SNEGSKA (reference sequence). V shed 0 bases and J 4 bases; nucleotides not matched to a gene: 7. The CDR3 spans 16 residues. CDR3 nucleotide sequence: TGCAGTGCTAGAGATCTGCGAGGGACTAGCGGGTACGAGCAGTACTTC. Its protein product is CSARDLRGTSGYEQYF.

The gene calls are TRBV10-3 and TRBJ2-3; 9 nucleotides match TRBD2. Per the germline V gene, CDR1 is ENHRY and CDR2 is SYGVKD. The CDR3 is 13 residues long. After removal of 7 bases from V and 6 bases from J, the junction contained 5 bases not matched to a gene. CDR3 sequence (DNA): TGTGCCATCACTAGCGGGGCCGGGGATACGCAGTATTTT. Translation: CAITSGAGDTQYF.

This clonotype was counted at least ten times. V is TRBV10-3 and J is TRBJ2-5; the D gene is possibly TRBD2 (5 bases). Per germline, CDR1 ENHRY and CDR2 SYGVKD. This CDR3 is 13 amino acids long. V was pared by 8 bases and J by 1 base, with 11 bases between. CDR3 nucleotides: TGTGCCATCTTTGACCGGGGCCAAGAGACCCAGTACTTC. It codes for CAIFDRGQETQYF.

The V gene is TRBV12-3 or TRBV12-4, the J gene TRBJ2-2, with TRBD1 matching over 7 bases. Unmatched junction bases numbered 11, after V lost 6 bases and J lost 4 bases. The CDR3 runs to 16 residues. The CDR3 sequence is CASSLNRGGGTGELFF. For the CDR3, the DNA is TGTGCCAGCAGCCTTAACAGGGGCGGCGGCACCGGGGAGCTGTTTTTT.

This clonotype was seen ten or more times. This chain links TRBV4-1 with TRBJ1-1; 7 positions agree with TRBD1. Germline CDR1 reads MGHRA; CDR2 reads YSYEKL. This CDR3 comprises 16 residues. V shed 2 bases and J 5 bases; nucleotides not matched to a gene: 11. CDR3: CASSQPSRRGQTEAFF. CDR3 sequence (DNA): TGCGCCAGCAGCCAACCCTCCCGGAGGGGGCAAACTGAAGCTTTCTTT.

This clonotype was counted at least ten times. The chain couples TRBV30 to TRBJ1-1; a possible D gene is TRBD1 (5 bases). The CDR3 covers 13 residues. Looked up from germline, CDR1 is GTSNPN and CDR2 is SVGIG (reference sequence). Trimming took off 0 bases at V and 3 bases at J, with 8 bases between the two ends. As DNA, the CDR3 is TGTGCCTGGAGTGTACGAGGGGACACTGAAGCTTTCTTT. Amino acids: CAWSVRGDTEAFF.

This clonotype was detected many times. The CDR3 nucleotides read TGCGCCAGCAGCTTTGGACAGGGGGCCAAAAATGAGCAGTTCTTC. It encodes CASSFGQGAKNEQFF. The chain has TRBV5-1 and TRBJ2-1; the match to TRBD1 covers 11 bases. The V gene end was trimmed by 2 bases and the J gene end by 7 bases; junction bases not matched to a gene: 5. CDR1 and CDR2 from the germline V gene are SGHRS and YFSETQ. CDR3 size: 15 residues.

This clonotype occurred many times. The J gene is TRBJ2-7, the V gene TRBV5-1; possibly TRBD1 for D (5 bases). Germline V CDR1 and CDR2: SGHRS, YFSETQ. V was shortened by 0 bases and J by 3 bases, with 10 bases between the two germline ends. The length of the CDR3 is 14 residues. CDR3 sequence reads: CASSLVAGNYEQYF. The CDR3 region has the DNA TGCGCCAGCAGCTTGGTGGCAGGGAACTACGAGCAGTACTTC.

V and J are TRBV27 and TRBJ2-3; 8 positions match TRBD2. J was trimmed by 0 bases and V by 2 bases; bases with no gene match: 4. Per germline, CDR1 MNHEY and CDR2 SMNVEV (reference sequence). The CDR3 contains 16 residues. The CDR3 loop is CASSLIAGTSTDTQYF. The CDR3 DNA is TGTGCCAGCAGTTTAATAGCGGGGACTAGCACAGATACGCAGTATTTT.

There are many counts of this clonotype. V gene TRBV5-1 combines with J gene TRBJ2-5; 9 nucleotides match TRBD1. The germline V gene encodes CDR1 SGHRS and CDR2 YFSETQ. The ends lost 6 bases at V and 2 bases at J; junction bases unmatched: 8. The CDR3 runs 15 residues. CDR3 loop: CASTDGQGRQETQYF. The CDR3 region has the DNA TGCGCCAGCACCGATGGACAGGGGCGGCAAGAGACCCAGTACTTC.

This clonotype has ten or more counts. The genes are TRBV7-2 and TRBJ2-1; perhaps TRBD2 as D (5 bases). In germline, CDR1 is SGHTA, CDR2 FQGNSA. Between the trimmed V and J ends, which lost 1 base and 10 bases, there was a span of 14 bases. CDR3 length: 14 residues. The CDR3 loop reads CASSLGGRVNEQFF. The DNA for the CDR3 is TGTGCCAGCAGCTTAGGCGGGCGGGTCAACGAGCAGTTCTTC.

At least ten counts were recorded for this clonotype. V usage is TRBV6-6 and J usage is TRBJ1-6; D is unresolved. The CDR3 is 13 amino acids. Between the trimmed V and J ends, which lost 5 bases and 10 bases, there was a span of 12 bases. Germline CDR1 is MNHNY and CDR2 is SVGAGI (reference sequence). The CDR3 region has the DNA TGTGCCAGCAGTCGCGCGGTGGACTCACCCCTCCACTTT. It encodes CASSRAVDSPLHF.

CDR3 residues: CSAGLGGPGTDTQYF. CDR3 DNA sequence: TGCAGTGCTGGCCTCGGGGGTCCTGGCACAGATACGCAGTATTTT. This rearrangement joins TRBV20-1 to TRBJ2-3; D is possibly TRBD2 (6 bases). This CDR3 is 15 amino acids long. The germline V gene has CDR1 DFQATT and CDR2 SNEGSKA (reference sequence). The germline V and J ends were trimmed by 5 bases and 1 base, with 16 bases remaining between them.